This T cell receptor (beta chain) was identified during a study of immune heterogeneity within non-small cell lung tumors. Bulk tumor genomic DNA served as template, at roughly 600 ng per sample. Taken during surgery, several biopsies per primary tumor were spaced as far apart as possible within the tumor mass. Curative surgery was performed on patients who had untreated, newly diagnosed non-small cell lung cancer. The TCR beta CDR3 region underwent multiplex PCR amplification with 32 V and 13 J primers. TCRdb called the multiplex PCR reads again in MiXCR, with one record for every CDR3 protein. The sample lists some 30,000 distinct CDR3 sequences; less than 35% were seen once. The CDR3 has 14 residues. The germline gives CDR1 SGHKS, CDR2 YYEKEE (reference sequence). V shed 0 bases and J 3 bases; nucleotides not matched to a gene: 2.

Sequences were obtained from lung tumor tissue. The receptor's source is a man aged 40-50 years with non-small cell lung cancer. The chain employs TRBV5-5 and TRBJ2-7; 8 bases map to TRBD2. The CDR3 region is CASSLVAGHYEQYF. The CDR3 bases are TGTGCCAGCAGCTTGGTAGCGGGGCACTACGAGCAGTACTTC.